This T cell receptor beta chain was recorded in a study of beta chain features in type 1 diabetes. Trimming took 8 bases from V and 5 from J; bases not matched to a gene: 7. The CDR3 spans 13 residues. Per the germline V gene, CDR1 is MNHEY and CDR2 is SVGAGI. As every portion of the isolated RNA was reverse transcribed, the sequencing read expressed TCRB transcripts. Profiling relied on immunoSEQ multiplex PCR, and the TCRdb table lists in-frame clones only, not all of them. The sample carries about 290,000 clones, roughly 8% recorded once. This TCR was recovered from a young woman in good health. Sequenced material: central memory CD4+ T cells from blood. The chain links TRBV6-5 to TRBJ2-5; 8 bases map to TRBD2. The DNA for the CDR3 is TGTGCCAGCTGGAGTCCGGGGGGGGAGACCCAGTACTTC. It specifies CASWSPGGETQYF.